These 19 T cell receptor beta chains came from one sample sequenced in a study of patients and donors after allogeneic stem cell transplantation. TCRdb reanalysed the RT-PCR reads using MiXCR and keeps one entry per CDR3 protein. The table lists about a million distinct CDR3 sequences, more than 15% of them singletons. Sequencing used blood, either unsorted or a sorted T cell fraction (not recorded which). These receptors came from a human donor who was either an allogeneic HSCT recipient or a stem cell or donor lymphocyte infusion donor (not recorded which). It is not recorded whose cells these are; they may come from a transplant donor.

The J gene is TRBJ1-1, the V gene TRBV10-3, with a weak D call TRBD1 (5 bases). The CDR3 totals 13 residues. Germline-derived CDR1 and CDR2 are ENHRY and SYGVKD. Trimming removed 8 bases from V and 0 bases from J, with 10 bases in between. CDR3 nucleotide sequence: TGTGCCATCCATGGGGCCATGAACACTGAAGCTTTCTTT. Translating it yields CAIHGAMNTEAFF.

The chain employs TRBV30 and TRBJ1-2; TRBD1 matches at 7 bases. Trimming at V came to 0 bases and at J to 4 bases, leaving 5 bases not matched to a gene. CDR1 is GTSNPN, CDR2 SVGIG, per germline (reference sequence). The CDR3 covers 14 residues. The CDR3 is CAWSVLAGGYGYTF. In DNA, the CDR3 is TGTGCCTGGAGTGTACTTGCAGGGGGCTATGGCTACACCTTC.

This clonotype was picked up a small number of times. The CDR3 sequence: CASSYRGDTNYGYTF. CDR3 nucleotide sequence: TGTGCCAGCAGTTACCGAGGCGACACTAACTATGGCTACACCTTC. The rearrangement uses TRBV6-5 and TRBJ1-2; no definite D call. V lost 2 bases and J 0 bases, leaving 10 bases between the germline ends. CDR1 is MNHEY, CDR2 SVGAGI, per germline. CDR3 size: 15 residues.

The CDR3, as DNA: TGCGCCAGCGGTAGACAGGGGGCGAGGGAAAAACTGTTTTTT. As protein: CASGRQGAREKLFF. The chain couples TRBV4-3 to TRBJ1-4; 10 bases map to TRBD1. Germline-derived CDR1 and CDR2 are LGHNA and YSLEER. The V gene end was trimmed by 8 bases and the J gene end by 8 bases; junction bases not matched to a gene: 8. CDR3 length: 14 residues.

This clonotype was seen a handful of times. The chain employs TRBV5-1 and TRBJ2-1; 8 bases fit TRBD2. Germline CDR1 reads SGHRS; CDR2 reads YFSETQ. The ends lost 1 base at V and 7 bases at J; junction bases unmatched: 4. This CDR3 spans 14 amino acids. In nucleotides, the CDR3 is TGCGCCAGCAGCTTGCTGGGCGGGAGGAATGAGCAGTTCTTC. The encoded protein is CASSLLGGRNEQFF.

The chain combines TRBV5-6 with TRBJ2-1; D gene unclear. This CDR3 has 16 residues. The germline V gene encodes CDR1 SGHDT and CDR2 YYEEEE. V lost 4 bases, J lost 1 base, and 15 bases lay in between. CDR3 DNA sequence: TGTGCCAGCAGCCCTGGGCCCCTCGGGTCCTACAATGAGCAGTTCTTC. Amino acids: CASSPGPLGSYNEQFF.

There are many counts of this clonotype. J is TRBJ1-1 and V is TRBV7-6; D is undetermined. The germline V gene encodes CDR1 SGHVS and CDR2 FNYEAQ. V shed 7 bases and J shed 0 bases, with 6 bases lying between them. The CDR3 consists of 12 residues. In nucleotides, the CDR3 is TGTGCCAGCACCCCTATGAACACTGAAGCTTTCTTT. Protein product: CASTPMNTEAFF.

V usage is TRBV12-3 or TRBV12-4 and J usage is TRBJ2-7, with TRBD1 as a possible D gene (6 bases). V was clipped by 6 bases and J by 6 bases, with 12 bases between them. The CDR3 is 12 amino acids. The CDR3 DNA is TGTGCCAGCAGCCTACGGGACATCGAGCAGTACTTC. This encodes CASSLRDIEQYF.

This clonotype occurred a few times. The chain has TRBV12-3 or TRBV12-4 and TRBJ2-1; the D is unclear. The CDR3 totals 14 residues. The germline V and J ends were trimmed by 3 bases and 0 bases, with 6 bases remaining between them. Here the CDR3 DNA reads TGTGCCAGCAGTTTTAGTAACTCCTACAATGAGCAGTTCTTC. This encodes CASSFSNSYNEQFF.

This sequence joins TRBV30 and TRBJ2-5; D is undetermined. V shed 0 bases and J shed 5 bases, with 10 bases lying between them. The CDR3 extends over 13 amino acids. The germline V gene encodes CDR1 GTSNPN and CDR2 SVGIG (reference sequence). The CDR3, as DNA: TGTGCCTGGAGTGTACCTGCCCTCGAGACCCAGTACTTC. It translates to CAWSVPALETQYF.

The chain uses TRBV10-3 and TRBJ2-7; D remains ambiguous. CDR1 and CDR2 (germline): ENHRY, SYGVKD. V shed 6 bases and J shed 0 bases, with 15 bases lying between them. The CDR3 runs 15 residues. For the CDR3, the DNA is TGTGCCATCAGCGCTCCCTCCCTCACCTCCTACGAGCAGTACTTC. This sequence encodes CAISAPSLTSYEQYF.

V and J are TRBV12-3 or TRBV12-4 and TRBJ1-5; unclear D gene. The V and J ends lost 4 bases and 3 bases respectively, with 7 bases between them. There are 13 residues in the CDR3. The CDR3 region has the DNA TGTGCCAGCAGTTATTCGACCAATCAGCCCCAGCATTTT. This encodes CASSYSTNQPQHF.

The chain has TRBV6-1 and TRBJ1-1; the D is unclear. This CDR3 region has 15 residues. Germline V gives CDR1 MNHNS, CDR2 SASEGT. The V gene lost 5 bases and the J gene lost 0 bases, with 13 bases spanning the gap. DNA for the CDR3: TGTGCCAGCAGTCCCCTCGGACTGATGAACACTGAAGCTTTCTTT. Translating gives CASSPLGLMNTEAFF.

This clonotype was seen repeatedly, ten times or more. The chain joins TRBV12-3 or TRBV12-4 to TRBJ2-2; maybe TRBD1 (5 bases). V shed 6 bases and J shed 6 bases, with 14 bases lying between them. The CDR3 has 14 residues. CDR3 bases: TGTGCCAGCAGCCCGGACAACAGACCCGGGGAGCTGTTTTTT. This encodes CASSPDNRPGELFF.

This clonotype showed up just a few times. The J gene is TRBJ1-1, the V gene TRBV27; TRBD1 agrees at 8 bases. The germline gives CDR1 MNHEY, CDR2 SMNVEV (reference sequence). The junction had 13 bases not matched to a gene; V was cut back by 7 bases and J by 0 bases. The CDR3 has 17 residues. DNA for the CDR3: TGTGCCAGCACGCCCAAGTGGGACAGGATCATGAACACTGAAGCTTTCTTT. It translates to CASTPKWDRIMNTEAFF.

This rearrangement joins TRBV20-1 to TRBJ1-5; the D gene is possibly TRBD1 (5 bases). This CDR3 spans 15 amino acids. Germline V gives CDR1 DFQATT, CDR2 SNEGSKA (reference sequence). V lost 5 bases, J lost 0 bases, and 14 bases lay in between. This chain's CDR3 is CSASRDGHSNQPQHF. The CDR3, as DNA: TGCAGTGCTTCCAGGGACGGACATAGCAATCAGCCCCAGCATTTT.

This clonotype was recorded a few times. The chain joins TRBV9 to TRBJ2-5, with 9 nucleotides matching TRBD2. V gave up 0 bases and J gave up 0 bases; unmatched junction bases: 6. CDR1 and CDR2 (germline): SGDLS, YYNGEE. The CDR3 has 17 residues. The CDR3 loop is CASSVEAGGPYQETQYF. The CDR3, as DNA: TGTGCCAGCAGCGTAGAAGCGGGGGGTCCGTACCAAGAGACCCAGTACTTC.

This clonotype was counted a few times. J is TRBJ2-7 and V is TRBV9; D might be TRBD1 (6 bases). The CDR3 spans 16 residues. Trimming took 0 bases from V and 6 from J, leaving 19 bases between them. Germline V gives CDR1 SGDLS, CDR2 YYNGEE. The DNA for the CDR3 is TGTGCCAGCAGCGTAGCTGGGCAGGGGATTGGGCGCGAGCAGTACTTC. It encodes CASSVAGQGIGREQYF. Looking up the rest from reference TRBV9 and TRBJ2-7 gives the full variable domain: DSGVTQTPKHLITATGQRVTLRCSPRSGDLSVYWYQQSLDQGLQFLIQYYNGEERAKGNILERFSAQQFPDLHSELNLSSLELGDSALYFCASSVAGQGIGREQYFGPGTRLTVT.

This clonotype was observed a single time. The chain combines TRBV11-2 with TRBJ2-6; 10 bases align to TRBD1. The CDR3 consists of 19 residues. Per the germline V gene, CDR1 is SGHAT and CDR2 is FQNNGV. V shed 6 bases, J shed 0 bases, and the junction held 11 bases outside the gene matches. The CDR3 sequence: CASRRPSGTGVSGANVLTF. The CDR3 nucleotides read TGTGCCAGCAGACGGCCCTCCGGGACAGGGGTCTCTGGGGCCAACGTCCTGACTTTC.